This TCR beta chain was identified in a study of shared clonotypes between healthy human individuals. Whole-study context: Each donor had three CD4 naive, three CD4 memory, two CD8 naive and one CD8 memory plate. Points from the study as a whole: Sorted-subset sequencing, rarefaction showed, was incomplete despite large depth. Deeper or shallower sequencing was expected to change how clonotypes are shared among donors.

Naive CD8 cells, CD45RO-negative and positively selected for CCR7, excluded terminally differentiated effector memory CD45RA+ cells. Generated by immunoSEQ multiplex PCR, the TCRdb table keeps only in-frame clones and is missing some. The table shows about 700,000 clones, with under 95% occurring only once. Per germline, CDR1 SQVTM and CDR2 ANQGSEA. Trimming took 4 bases from V and 6 from J, leaving 16 bases between them. The CDR3 has 13 amino acids. A remark on this clone: The antigen remains undetermined.

The sequence derives from a man aged 30-40 years in good health. This chain uses TRBV29-1 with TRBJ2-7; the D call may be TRBD1 or TRBD2 (5 bases each). The source material was naive CD8+ T cells sorted from blood. The CDR3 DNA is TGCAGCGTTGTGGGGGACGGTCGCTCCGAGCAGTACTTC. This encodes CSVVGDGRSEQYF.